These 29 T cell receptor beta chains were sequenced from one sample in a study of blood T cell repertoires in COVID-19. TCRdb's table, derived via immunoSEQ multiplex PCR, lists solely in-frame clones and lacks some. The table records about 420,000 clones, around nine tenths of them present only once. Sequencing used peripheral blood. These receptors all come from a man aged 18 to 30 with COVID-19, enrolled during active disease.

V is TRBV7-3 and J is TRBJ2-5; TRBD2 aligns across 10 bases. V was clipped by 5 bases and J by 2 bases; unmatched bases: 2. Germline loops: CDR1 SGHTA, CDR2 FQGTGA. The CDR3 runs to 14 residues. The CDR3 region has the DNA TGTGCCAGCAGCATAGCGGGAGGACAAGAGACCCAGTACTTC. Its translation is CASSIAGGQETQYF. The complete variable domain, with remaining parts taken from reference TRBV7-3 and TRBJ2-5, reads GAGVSQTPSNKVTEKGKYVELRCDPISGHTALYWYRQSLGQGPEFLIYFQGTGAADDSGLPNDRFFAVRPEGSVSTLKIQRTERGDSAVYLCASSIAGGQETQYFGPGTRLLVL.

The chain joins TRBV6-1 to TRBJ2-7; 9 bases line up with TRBD2. The trim removed 0 bases at V and 7 bases at J, leaving 4 bases unmatched. Germline CDR1 MNHNS, CDR2 SASEGT. This CDR3 comprises 14 residues. Here the CDR3 reads CASSEAGLAREQYF. For the CDR3, the DNA is TGTGCCAGCAGTGAAGCGGGACTAGCAAGGGAGCAGTACTTC.

This rearrangement joins TRBV5-1 to TRBJ2-1; D perhaps matches TRBD2 (6 bases). This CDR3 is built from 15 residues. Germline V CDR1 and CDR2: SGHRS, YFSETQ. The V gene lost 4 bases and the J gene lost 1 base, with 12 bases spanning the gap. DNA for the CDR3: TGCGCCAGCAGCCGAACGGGAGAGTCCTACAATGAGCAGTTCTTC. This codes for CASSRTGESYNEQFF.

In DNA, the CDR3 is TGTGCCAGTAGTTCTCAGGGGGCGACCTACAATGAGCAGTTCTTC. Its translation is CASSSQGATYNEQFF. V gene TRBV19 combines with J gene TRBJ2-1; 8 nucleotides line up with TRBD1. CDR3 size: 15 residues. Germline trimming cut 5 bases from V and 2 bases from J; bases unmatched to any gene: 5. Germline lookup yields CDR1 LNHDA and CDR2 SQIVND (reference sequence).

This chain connects TRBV5-4 to TRBJ1-4, with unresolved D. CDR1 is SGHNT and CDR2 is YYREEE in the germline V gene (reference sequence). The V gene lost 2 bases and the J gene lost 11 bases, with 16 bases spanning the gap. The CDR3 has 14 residues. This chain's CDR3 is CASSLEQRAEKLFF. CDR3 in DNA: TGTGCCAGCAGCTTAGAGCAGAGGGCCGAGAAACTGTTTTTT.

This chain connects TRBV30 to TRBJ2-1; tentatively, D is TRBD1 (5 bases). The CDR3 contains 12 residues. The ends were cut back, 4 bases at V and 7 bases at J, with 11 bases in the middle. In germline, CDR1 is GTSNPN, CDR2 SVGIG (reference sequence). CDR3 sequence reads: CAWNTQGNEQFF. Written as DNA, the CDR3 is TGTGCCTGGAATACTCAGGGTAATGAGCAGTTCTTC.

The J gene is TRBJ2-7, the V gene TRBV10-3; possible D gene TRBD1, 5 bases. The CDR3 extends over 12 amino acids. CDR1 and CDR2 (germline): ENHRY, SYGVKD. V lost 4 bases and J 2 bases, leaving 6 bases between the germline ends. In DNA form, the CDR3 reads TGTGCCATCAGTGGACAGACCTACGAGCAGTACTTC. Its translation: CAISGQTYEQYF.

The chain uses TRBV6-5 and TRBJ2-1; 7 bases line up with TRBD2. Germline V gene data show CDR1 as MNHEY and CDR2 as SVGAGI. V was clipped by 2 bases and J by 0 bases; unmatched bases: 1. There are 15 residues in the CDR3. CDR3 bases: TGTGCCAGCAGTTACGCGGGAGTCTCCTACAATGAGCAGTTCTTC. Protein sequence: CASSYAGVSYNEQFF.

The gene calls are TRBV9 and TRBJ2-2; TRBD2 matches 12 bases. Looked up from germline, CDR1 is SGDLS and CDR2 is YYNGEE. The CDR3 loop spans 17 amino acids. Trimming at V came to 4 bases and at J to 6 bases, leaving 10 bases not matched to a gene. The CDR3 DNA is TGTGCCAGCAGCCGTACTAGCGGGGGGCCAGGCGCCGGGGAGCTGTTTTTT. Residues: CASSRTSGGPGAGELFF.

This clone was observed once. The rearrangement links TRBV7-6 to TRBJ1-2; 7 bases are shared with TRBD1. The CDR3 contains 16 residues. Germline CDR1 reads SGHVS; CDR2 reads FNYEAQ. The V and J ends lost 2 bases and 7 bases, in that order; junction bases with no gene match: 13. CDR3 in amino acids: CASSLSALKGAGGYTF. The CDR3 DNA is TGTGCCAGCAGCTTATCGGCGTTGAAGGGGGCAGGTGGCTACACCTTC.

The chain recombines TRBV3-1 (or the pseudogene TRBV3-2) with TRBJ2-1; D is perhaps TRBD1 (6 bases). Deletions cut 2 bases from V and 5 bases from J, with 13 bases between. This CDR3 has 15 residues. Germline lookup yields CDR1 LGHDT and CDR2 YNNKEL (reference sequence). The CDR3 here is CASSQTGHENNEQFF. The CDR3 region has the DNA TGTGCCAGCAGCCAAACGGGACACGAGAACAATGAGCAGTTCTTC.

V and J are TRBV2 and TRBJ2-7; 10 nucleotides agree with TRBD1. CDR3 length: 15 amino acids. CDR1 SNHLY and CDR2 FYNNEI come from the germline V gene. The J segment lost 6 bases and the V segment lost 4 bases, leaving 9 bases of the junction unmatched. CDR3 coding DNA: TGTGCCAGCAGTGCAATGACAGGGGGCAAGGGCGAGCAGTACTTC. Its translation is CASSAMTGGKGEQYF.

The chain is built from TRBV27 and TRBJ2-7, with D tentatively TRBD2 (7 bases). Trimming pared 3 bases from V and 2 bases from J, leaving 17 bases between. CDR1 and CDR2 from the germline V gene are MNHEY and SMNVEV (reference sequence). CDR3 length: 16 amino acids. CDR3 sequence: CASSFRRGGGAYEQYF. For the CDR3, the DNA is TGTGCCAGCAGTTTTAGGCGCGGCGGGGGCGCCTACGAGCAGTACTTC.

The chain carries TRBV7-9 and TRBJ2-7, with D possibly TRBD1 on 6 matching bases. The CDR3 is made up of 12 amino acids. With 5 bases removed from V and 6 bases from J, the gap between germline ends came to 11 bases. Germline lookup yields CDR1 SEHNR and CDR2 FQNEAQ (reference sequence). The DNA of the CDR3 is TGTGCCAGCAGCGTACGGACAGCCGAGCAGTACTTC. This encodes CASSVRTAEQYF.

This chain joins TRBV3-1 (or the pseudogene TRBV3-2) and TRBJ2-1, with D possibly being TRBD2 (5 bases). Germline V gene lookup returns CDR1 LGHDT and CDR2 YNNKEL (reference sequence). This CDR3 spans 15 amino acids. The ends were cut back, 5 bases at V and 7 bases at J, with 18 bases in the middle. CDR3 amino acids: CASSTSGLPGNEQFF. The CDR3 DNA is TGTGCCAGCAGCACCAGCGGTCTCCCGGGGAATGAGCAGTTCTTC.

The V gene is TRBV27, the J gene TRBJ1-1; 8 bases line up with TRBD1. The germline V gene encodes CDR1 MNHEY and CDR2 SMNVEV (reference sequence). The CDR3 totals 16 residues. The ends lost 0 bases at V and 0 bases at J; junction bases unmatched: 3. The CDR3 DNA is TGTGCCAGCAGTTTATCGTGGGACAGGTTGAACACTGAAGCTTTCTTT. This translates into CASSLSWDRLNTEAFF.

The V call is TRBV19, the J call TRBJ1-2; 7 nucleotides agree with TRBD1. The CDR3 spans 14 residues. Germline CDR1 is LNHDA and CDR2 is SQIVND (reference sequence). V lost 3 bases, J lost 4 bases, and 5 bases stayed unmatched. CDR3 coding DNA: TGTGCCAGTAGTATCGCCGGGACAGCCTATGGCTACACCTTC. This gives the protein CASSIAGTAYGYTF.

V gene TRBV2 combines with J gene TRBJ2-1, with a tentative D call TRBD2 (6 bases). The CDR3 runs 15 residues. The germline gives CDR1 SNHLY, CDR2 FYNNEI. V dropped 4 bases and J dropped 3 bases, with 13 bases sitting between them. The CDR3 nucleotides read TGTGCCAGCAGTGTAAGAGGCGGGGACTACAATGAGCAGTTCTTC. It specifies CASSVRGGDYNEQFF.

This sequence joins TRBV5-6 and TRBJ1-2, with D possibly matching TRBD1 (6 bases). Trimming removed 6 bases from V and 3 bases from J, with 18 bases in between. Germline CDR1 and CDR2: SGHDT and YYEEEE. This CDR3 contains 15 residues. For the CDR3, the DNA is TGTGCCAGCACCATACTCAGGGGTGAGGACTATGGCTACACCTTC. This encodes CASTILRGEDYGYTF. The full variable domain, with the rest looked up from reference TRBV5-6 and TRBJ1-2, is DAGVTQSPTHLIKTRGQQVTLRCSPKSGHDTVSWYQQALGQGPQFIFQYYEEEERQRGNFPDRFSGHQFPNYSSELNVNALLLGDSALYLCASTILRGEDYGYTFGSGTRLTVV.

V and J are TRBV6-5 and TRBJ2-7; 8 bases match TRBD1. CDR1 and CDR2 from the germline V gene are MNHEY and SVGAGI. Trimming cost V 9 bases and J 5 bases; bases outside gene matches: 6. The CDR3 contains 12 residues. The CDR3 bases are TGTGCCAGTCGGACAGGGAGGAACGAGCAGTACTTC. Its translation is CASRTGRNEQYF.

The chain has TRBV13 and TRBJ2-1; D is ambiguous. Germline CDR1 reads PRHDT; CDR2 reads FYEKMQ (reference sequence). The CDR3 covers 13 residues. V gave up 5 bases and J gave up 8 bases, with 13 bases separating them. The CDR3: CASSPRVRHEQFF. CDR3 bases: TGTGCCAGCAGCCCCCGAGTGCGCCATGAGCAGTTCTTC.

In nucleotides, the CDR3 is TGTGCCAGCCGGGAGAGTACAGCCGTCTATGGCTACACCTTC. It is translated as CASRESTAVYGYTF. The chain couples TRBV3-1 (or the pseudogene TRBV3-2) to TRBJ1-2, with D unresolved. CDR1 LGHDT and CDR2 YNNKEL come from the germline V gene (reference sequence). Trimming removed 8 bases from V and 4 bases from J, with 17 bases in between. The CDR3 loop spans 14 amino acids.

This clone was seen just once. This chain joins TRBV11-2 and TRBJ1-1; a possible D gene is TRBD1 (5 bases). V shed 3 bases and J shed 4 bases, with 15 bases lying between them. Germline V gene sequence: CDR1 SGHAT, CDR2 FQNNGV. The CDR3 contains 15 residues. The chain's CDR3 is CASSLGHPVGTEAFF. CDR3 sequence (DNA): TGTGCCAGCAGCTTGGGGCACCCAGTAGGCACTGAAGCTTTCTTT.

The J gene is TRBJ2-2, the V gene TRBV28; possible D gene TRBD2, 6 bases. This CDR3 region has 16 residues. The germline V and J ends were trimmed by 6 bases and 5 bases, with 19 bases remaining between them. Looked up from germline, CDR1 is MDHEN and CDR2 is SYDVKM. CDR3 in DNA: TGTGCCAGCAGCCATCGGGACTGGGGGGTAACCGGGGAGCTGTTTTTT. This gives the protein CASSHRDWGVTGELFF.

The chain is built from TRBV5-1 and TRBJ1-4, with D perhaps matching TRBD1 (6 bases). Germline-derived CDR1 and CDR2 are SGHRS and YFSETQ. CDR3 length equals 14 residues. V lost 4 bases and J 7 bases, leaving 14 bases between the germline ends. The DNA for the CDR3 is TGCGCCAGCAGCGTAGACAGGACAGCTGAAAAACTGTTTTTT. Its protein product is CASSVDRTAEKLFF.

This chain links TRBV3-1 (or the pseudogene TRBV3-2) with TRBJ2-2; 7 nucleotides agree with TRBD1. The ends lost 8 bases at V and 4 bases at J; junction bases unmatched: 7. The CDR3 extends over 14 amino acids. The germline CDR1 and CDR2 sequences are LGHDT and YNNKEL (reference sequence). In DNA form, the CDR3 reads TGTGCCAGCGGACATCAGGGGGTCACCGGGGAGCTGTTTTTT. Protein: CASGHQGVTGELFF.

This rearrangement joins TRBV4-1 to TRBJ2-1; TRBD2 matches 7 bases. Germline CDR1 reads MGHRA; CDR2 reads YSYEKL. Unmatched junction bases numbered 5, after V lost 9 bases and J lost 0 bases. This CDR3 region has 14 residues. The chain's CDR3 is CASHGGSSYNEQFF. CDR3 DNA: TGCGCCAGTCACGGCGGGAGCTCCTACAATGAGCAGTTCTTC.

The rearrangement links TRBV10-1 to TRBJ2-7; 11 bases are shared with TRBD1. Per germline, CDR1 WNHNN and CDR2 SYGVQD (reference sequence). The CDR3 length is 14 residues. V trimming: 4 bases; J trimming: 3 bases; junction bases outside the gene matches: 2. This CDR3 reads CASSGGTGGYEQYF. CDR3 in DNA: TGCGCCAGCAGTGGAGGGACAGGGGGCTACGAGCAGTACTTC.

V usage is TRBV5-1 and J usage is TRBJ1-1; TRBD1 is a possible D gene (6 bases). Germline CDR1 reads SGHRS; CDR2 reads YFSETQ. With 6 bases removed from V and 2 bases from J, the gap between germline ends came to 8 bases. This CDR3 region has 12 residues. CDR3 nucleotide sequence: TGCGCCAGCAAAGGGACAAACACTGAAGCTTTCTTT. Amino acid sequence: CASKGTNTEAFF. Full variable domain (missing parts from reference TRBV5-1 and TRBJ1-1): KAGVTQTPRYLIKTRGQQVTLSCSPISGHRSVSWYQQTPGQGLQFLFEYFSETQRNKGNFPGRFSGRQFSNSRSEMNVSTLELGDSALYLCASKGTNTEAFFGQGTRLTVV.